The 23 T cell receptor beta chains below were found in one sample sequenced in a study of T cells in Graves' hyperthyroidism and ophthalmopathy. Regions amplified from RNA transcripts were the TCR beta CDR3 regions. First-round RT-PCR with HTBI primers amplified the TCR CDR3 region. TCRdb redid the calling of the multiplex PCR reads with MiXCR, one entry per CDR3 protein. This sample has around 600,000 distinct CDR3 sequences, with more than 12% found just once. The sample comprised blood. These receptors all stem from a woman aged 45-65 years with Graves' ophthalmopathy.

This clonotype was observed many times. CDR3 nucleotides: TGTGCCACCAGTGACTGGGACAGCCGTCAGCCCCAGCATTTT. Translating it yields CATSDWDSRQPQHF. The chain combines TRBV24-1 with TRBJ1-5; 7 nucleotides align to TRBD1. The germline V gene encodes CDR1 KGHDR and CDR2 SFDVKD. This CDR3 has 14 amino acids. Losses at the gene ends were 4 bases for V and 6 bases for J; bases not matched to a gene: 5.

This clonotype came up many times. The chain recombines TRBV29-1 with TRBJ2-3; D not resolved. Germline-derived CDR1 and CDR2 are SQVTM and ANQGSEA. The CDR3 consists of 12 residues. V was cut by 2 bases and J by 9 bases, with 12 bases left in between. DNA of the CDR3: TGCAGCGTTGAACTGGGTGGGTGGACGCAGTATTTT. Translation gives CSVELGGWTQYF.

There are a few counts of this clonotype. The CDR3 loop reads CATSELTGILYNEQFF. The CDR3 coding sequence is TGTGCCACCAGTGAACTCACAGGGATCCTTTACAATGAGCAGTTCTTC. The chain has TRBV24-1 and TRBJ2-1; perhaps TRBD1 as D (6 bases). V lost 4 bases and J lost 4, with 16 bases in between. The germline V gene encodes CDR1 KGHDR and CDR2 SFDVKD. The CDR3 has 16 residues.

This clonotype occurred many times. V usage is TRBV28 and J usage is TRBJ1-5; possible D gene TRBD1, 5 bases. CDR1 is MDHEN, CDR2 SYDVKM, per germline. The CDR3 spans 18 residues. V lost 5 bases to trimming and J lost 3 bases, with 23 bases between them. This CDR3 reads CASSRTPRDSFLNQPQHF. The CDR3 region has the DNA TGTGCCAGCAGTCGAACCCCCAGAGACAGCTTCCTCAATCAGCCCCAGCATTTT.

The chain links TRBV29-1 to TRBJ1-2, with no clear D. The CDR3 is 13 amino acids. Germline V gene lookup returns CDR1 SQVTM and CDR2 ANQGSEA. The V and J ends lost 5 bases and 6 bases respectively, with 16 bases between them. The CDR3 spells CSVNELAHNGYTF. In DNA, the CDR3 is TGCAGCGTTAATGAGTTGGCGCATAATGGCTACACCTTC.

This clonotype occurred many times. The CDR3 sequence is CASSPTGKTYGYTF. Written as DNA, the CDR3 is TGTGCCAGCAGTCCGACAGGGAAGACCTATGGCTACACCTTC. The gene calls are TRBV28 and TRBJ1-2; TRBD1 matches at 7 bases. CDR3 length equals 14 residues. The V and J ends lost 5 bases and 4 bases, in that order; junction bases with no gene match: 7. Germline CDR1 MDHEN, CDR2 SYDVKM.

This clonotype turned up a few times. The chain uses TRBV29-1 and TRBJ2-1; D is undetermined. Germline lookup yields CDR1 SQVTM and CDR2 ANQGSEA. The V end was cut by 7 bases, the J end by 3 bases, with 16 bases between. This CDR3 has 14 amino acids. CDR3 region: CSDQSSVRYNEQFF. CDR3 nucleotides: TGCAGCGACCAAAGTTCAGTTCGCTACAATGAGCAGTTCTTC.

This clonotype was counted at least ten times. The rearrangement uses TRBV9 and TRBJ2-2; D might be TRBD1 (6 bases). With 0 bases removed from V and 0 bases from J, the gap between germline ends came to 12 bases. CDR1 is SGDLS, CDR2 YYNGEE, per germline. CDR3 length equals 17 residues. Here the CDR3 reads CASSVGLQGPNTGELFF. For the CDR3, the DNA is TGTGCCAGCAGCGTAGGTTTACAGGGCCCGAACACCGGGGAGCTGTTTTTT. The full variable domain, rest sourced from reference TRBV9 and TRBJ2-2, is DSGVTQTPKHLITATGQRVTLRCSPRSGDLSVYWYQQSLDQGLQFLIQYYNGEERAKGNILERFSAQQFPDLHSELNLSSLELGDSALYFCASSVGLQGPNTGELFFGEGSRLTVL.

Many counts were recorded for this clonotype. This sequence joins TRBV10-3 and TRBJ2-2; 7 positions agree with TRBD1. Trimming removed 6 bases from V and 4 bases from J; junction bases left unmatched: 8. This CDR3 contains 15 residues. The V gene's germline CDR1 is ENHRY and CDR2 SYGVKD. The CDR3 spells CAIRETGTVTGELFF. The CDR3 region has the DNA TGTGCCATCAGGGAGACAGGGACGGTCACCGGGGAGCTGTTTTTT.

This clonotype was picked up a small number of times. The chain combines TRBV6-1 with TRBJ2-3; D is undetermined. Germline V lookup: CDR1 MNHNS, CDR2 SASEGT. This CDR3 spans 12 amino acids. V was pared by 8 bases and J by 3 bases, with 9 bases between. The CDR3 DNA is TGTGCCAGCCACGCTGGTACAGATACGCAGTATTTT. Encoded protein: CASHAGTDTQYF.

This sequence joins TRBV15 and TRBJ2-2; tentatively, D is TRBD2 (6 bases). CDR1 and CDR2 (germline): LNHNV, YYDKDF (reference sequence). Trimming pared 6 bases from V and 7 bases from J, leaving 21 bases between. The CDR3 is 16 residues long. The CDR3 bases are TGTGCCACCAGTACGGGCGGCGGGAAGGTAATCGGGGAGCTGTTTTTT. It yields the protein CATSTGGGKVIGELFF.

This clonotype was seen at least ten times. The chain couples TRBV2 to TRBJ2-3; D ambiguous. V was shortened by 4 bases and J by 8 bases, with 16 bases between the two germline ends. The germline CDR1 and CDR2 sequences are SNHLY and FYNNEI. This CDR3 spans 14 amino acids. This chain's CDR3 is CASSGMGQESTQYF. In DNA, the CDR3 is TGTGCCAGCAGTGGTATGGGTCAGGAGTCTACGCAGTATTTT.

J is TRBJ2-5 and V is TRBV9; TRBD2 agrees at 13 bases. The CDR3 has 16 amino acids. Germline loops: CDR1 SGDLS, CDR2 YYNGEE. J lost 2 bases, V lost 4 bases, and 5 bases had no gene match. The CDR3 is CASSRGGLAGQETQYF. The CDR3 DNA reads TGTGCCAGCAGCCGGGGGGGACTAGCGGGGCAAGAGACCCAGTACTTC.

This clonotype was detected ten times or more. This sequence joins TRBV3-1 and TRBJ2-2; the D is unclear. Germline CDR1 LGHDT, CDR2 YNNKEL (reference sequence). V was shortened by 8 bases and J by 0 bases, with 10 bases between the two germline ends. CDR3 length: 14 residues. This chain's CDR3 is CASSSNANTGELFF. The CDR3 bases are TGTGCCAGCTCCAGCAACGCGAACACCGGGGAGCTGTTTTTT.

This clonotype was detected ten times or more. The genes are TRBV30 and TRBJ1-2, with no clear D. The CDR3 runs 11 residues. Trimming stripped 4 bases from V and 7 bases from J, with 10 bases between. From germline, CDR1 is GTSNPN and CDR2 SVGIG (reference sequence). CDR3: CAWNTGGGYTF. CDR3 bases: TGTGCCTGGAACACGGGAGGTGGCTACACCTTC.

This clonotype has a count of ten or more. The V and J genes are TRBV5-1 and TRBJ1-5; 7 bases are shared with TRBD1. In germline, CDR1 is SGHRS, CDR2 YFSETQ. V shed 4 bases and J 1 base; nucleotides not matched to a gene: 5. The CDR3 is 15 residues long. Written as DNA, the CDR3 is TGCGCCAGCAGCCCAGAGGGACAGAGCAATCAGCCCCAGCATTTT. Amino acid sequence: CASSPEGQSNQPQHF. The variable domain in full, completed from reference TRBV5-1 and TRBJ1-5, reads KAGVTQTPRYLIKTRGQQVTLSCSPISGHRSVSWYQQTPGQGLQFLFEYFSETQRNKGNFPGRFSGRQFSNSRSEMNVSTLELGDSALYLCASSPEGQSNQPQHFGDGTRLSIL.

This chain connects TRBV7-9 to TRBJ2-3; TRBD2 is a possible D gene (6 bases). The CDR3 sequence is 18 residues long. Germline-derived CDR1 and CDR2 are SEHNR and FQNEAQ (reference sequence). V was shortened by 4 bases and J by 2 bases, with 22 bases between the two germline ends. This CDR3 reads CASSSPDFKRALTDTQYF. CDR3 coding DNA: TGTGCCAGCAGCTCCCCCGACTTCAAGCGGGCGCTCACAGATACGCAGTATTTT.

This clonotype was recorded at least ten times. CDR3 nucleotide sequence: TGTGCCAGCAGCGGAGGTCCAGAGGCGGCCTTAAATAACTATGGCTACACCTTC. It specifies CASSGGPEAALNNYGYTF. The chain joins TRBV9 to TRBJ1-2; D unresolved. CDR3 length: 18 amino acids. Per germline, CDR1 SGDLS and CDR2 YYNGEE. With 3 bases removed from V and 1 base from J, the gap between germline ends came to 22 bases.

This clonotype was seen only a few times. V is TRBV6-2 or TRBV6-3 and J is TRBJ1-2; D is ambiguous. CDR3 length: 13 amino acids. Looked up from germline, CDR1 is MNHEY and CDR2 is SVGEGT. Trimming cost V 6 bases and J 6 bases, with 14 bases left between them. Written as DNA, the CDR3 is TGTGCCAGCAGGAGGACCGAGACTAATGGCTACACCTTC. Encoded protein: CASRRTETNGYTF.

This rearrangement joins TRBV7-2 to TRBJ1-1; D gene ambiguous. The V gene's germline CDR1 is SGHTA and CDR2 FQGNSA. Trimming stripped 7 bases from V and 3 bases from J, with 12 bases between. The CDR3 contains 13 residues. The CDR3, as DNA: TGTGCCAGCACAATAGACGGCTACACTGAAGCTTTCTTT. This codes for CASTIDGYTEAFF.

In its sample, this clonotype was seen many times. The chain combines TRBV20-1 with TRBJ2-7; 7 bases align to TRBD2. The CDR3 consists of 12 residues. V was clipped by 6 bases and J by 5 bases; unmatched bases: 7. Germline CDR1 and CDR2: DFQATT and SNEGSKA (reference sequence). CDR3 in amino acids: CSARDGRDEQYF. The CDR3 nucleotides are TGCAGTGCCCGAGATGGGAGGGACGAGCAGTACTTC.

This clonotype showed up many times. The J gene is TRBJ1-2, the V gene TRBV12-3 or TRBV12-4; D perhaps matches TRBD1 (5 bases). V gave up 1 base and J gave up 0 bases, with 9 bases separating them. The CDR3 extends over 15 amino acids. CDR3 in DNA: TGTGCCAGCAGTTTAGACCAGACAGCTAACTATGGCTACACCTTC. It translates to CASSLDQTANYGYTF.

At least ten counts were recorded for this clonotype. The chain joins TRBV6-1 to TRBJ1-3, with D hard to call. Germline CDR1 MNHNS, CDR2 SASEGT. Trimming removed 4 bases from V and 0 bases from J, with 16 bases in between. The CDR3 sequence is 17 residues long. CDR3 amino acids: CASSGGVLKLSGNTIYF. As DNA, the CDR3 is TGTGCCAGCAGTGGCGGGGTCTTGAAACTCTCTGGAAACACCATATATTTT.